The sequence of this TCR beta chain was determined in a study of blood T cell repertoires in COVID-19. For the study at large: The study drew acute and convalescent COVID-19 samples from the United States, Italy and Spain.

As originally analysed: The authors estimated nucleated cell counts from reference gene primer amplification. Assay used: immunoSEQ multiplex PCR; TCRdb lists only in-frame clones, some missing. V, J and clone size are those of that table, while D and trimming were read from the DNA. The table has fewer than 250,000 clones, around 88% seen once. The sequenced sample consisted of peripheral blood. This receptor was obtained from a woman older than 75 with COVID-19, enrolled during active disease.

In DNA, the CDR3 is TGTGCCTGGAGTGTAGAAGGGGCAGGGATGAACACTGAAGCTTTCTTT. It codes for CAWSVEGAGMNTEAFF. The genes are TRBV30 and TRBJ1-1; possibly TRBD1 for D (5 bases). This CDR3 has 16 amino acids. V lost 0 bases and J lost 0, with 14 bases in between. Looked up from germline, CDR1 is GTSNPN and CDR2 is SVGIG (reference sequence).